Sequencing of this T cell receptor (beta chain) was carried out in a study of metastatic and nonmetastatic thyroid tumors. About the study: The authors compared repertoires across blood and tumor or nodule tissue from malignant and benign thyroid patients.

Every patient underwent thyroid surgery untreated. TCRdb re-called the PCR reads via MiXCR. This repertoire shows some 30,000 clones, less than 14% found once; its top ten account for roughly 16%. With 6 bases removed from V and 5 bases from J, the gap between germline ends came to 10 bases. This CDR3 region has 13 residues. Germline lookup yields CDR1 MNHEY and CDR2 SVGEGT. This TCR derives from a female donor with papillary thyroid cancer or a benign thyroid nodule (not recorded which). Some clones in this sample may be carry-over from other donors' samples. Sequencing was carried out using blood. The chain uses TRBV6-2 or TRBV6-3 and TRBJ2-2; tentatively, D is TRBD1 (6 bases). The CDR3 sequence: CASRWGLTGELFF. CDR3 in DNA: TGTGCCAGCAGATGGGGGCTGACCGGGGAGCTGTTTTTT.